These 8 T cell receptor beta chains originate from one sample sequenced in a study of blood T cell repertoires in COVID-19. Generated by immunoSEQ multiplex PCR, the TCRdb table keeps only in-frame clones and is missing some. This sample has about 69,000 clones; 60% to 80% occur once, and the top ten carry 15% to 20%. The sample consisted of peripheral blood. These receptors were collected from a man aged 55 to 70 with acute or convalescent COVID-19.

The rearrangement joins TRBV9 to TRBJ1-4; 10 positions agree with TRBD1. Trimming took 3 bases from V and 5 from J; bases not matched to a gene: 4. The germline V gene has CDR1 SGDLS and CDR2 YYNGEE. The CDR3 has 15 residues. The CDR3 is CASSAQDRGNEKLFF. As DNA, the CDR3 is TGTGCCAGCAGCGCTCAGGACAGGGGGAATGAAAAACTGTTTTTT.

The CDR3 DNA is TGTGCCAGCATCACCGGGTCAGCAACTAATGAAAAACTGTTTTTT. Translated: CASITGSATNEKLFF. The chain has TRBV28 and TRBJ1-4; no reliable D call. The germline gives CDR1 MDHEN, CDR2 SYDVKM. This CDR3 comprises 15 residues. Trimming removed 7 bases at V and 0 bases at J, with 12 bases between.

This rearrangement joins TRBV7-6 to TRBJ1-2; the D gene is possibly TRBD1 (6 bases). The CDR3 extends over 13 amino acids. The V and J ends lost 1 base and 11 bases respectively, with 14 bases between them. The germline CDR1 and CDR2 sequences are SGHVS and FNYEAQ. The CDR3 loop is CASSLEQGFLYTF. The CDR3 DNA is TGTGCCAGCAGCTTAGAACAGGGTTTCCTGTACACCTTC. Full variable domain (outside the CDR3, taken from reference TRBV7-6 and TRBJ1-2): GAGVSQSPRYKVTKRGQDVALRCDPISGHVSLYWYRQALGQGPEFLTYFNYEAQQDKSGLPNDRFSAERPEGSISTLTIQRTEQRDSAMYRCASSLEQGFLYTFGSGTRLTVV.

This chain connects TRBV9 to TRBJ2-5, with a possible D match to TRBD2 (6 bases). Germline loops: CDR1 SGDLS, CDR2 YYNGEE. V lost 3 bases to trimming and J lost 5 bases, with 17 bases between them. CDR3 length: 15 residues. The CDR3 coding sequence is TGTGCCAGCAGCGGAATGGACCGGGCGGGGGAGACCCAGTACTTC. This encodes CASSGMDRAGETQYF.

Written as DNA, the CDR3 is TGTGCCAGCAGGCCGATTGTACAGTACCAAGAGACCCAGTACTTC. This sequence encodes CASRPIVQYQETQYF. The chain recombines TRBV2 with TRBJ2-5; the D is unclear. Trimming pared 6 bases from V and 0 bases from J, leaving 14 bases between. CDR1 and CDR2 (germline): SNHLY, FYNNEI. The CDR3 has 15 residues. Full variable domain (missing parts from reference TRBV2 and TRBJ2-5): EPEVTQTPSHQVTQMGQEVILRCVPISNHLYFYWYRQILGQKVEFLVSFYNNEISEKSEIFDDQFSVERPDGSNFTLKIRSTKLEDSAMYFCASRPIVQYQETQYFGPGTRLLVL.

This chain links TRBV14 with TRBJ2-5; D is perhaps TRBD2 (5 bases). From germline, CDR1 is SGHDN and CDR2 FVKESK. V shed 6 bases and J shed 1 base, with 12 bases lying between them. This CDR3 contains 14 residues. CDR3 loop: CASSPTGVQETQYF. CDR3 DNA sequence: TGTGCCAGCAGTCCGACCGGGGTCCAAGAGACCCAGTACTTC.

V gene TRBV29-1 combines with J gene TRBJ1-2; tentative D call: TRBD1 (5 bases). This CDR3 region has 12 residues. Germline V CDR1 and CDR2: SQVTM, ANQGSEA. Trimming cost V 3 bases and J 5 bases, with 10 bases left between them. CDR3 residues: CSVDRVGYGYTF. The CDR3, as DNA: TGCAGCGTTGACAGGGTAGGGTATGGCTACACCTTC.

The chain links TRBV9 to TRBJ1-1; TRBD1 agrees at 9 bases. Germline loops: CDR1 SGDLS, CDR2 YYNGEE. The CDR3 is 15 residues long. J was trimmed by 1 base and V by 6 bases; bases with no gene match: 7. CDR3 region: CASTKLGQGNTEAFF. The CDR3 DNA reads as TGTGCCAGCACAAAGCTGGGACAGGGGAACACTGAAGCTTTCTTT.